These T cell receptor beta chains were read from a single sample in a study of T cells in Graves' hyperthyroidism and ophthalmopathy. Via MiXCR, TCRdb re-called the multiplex PCR reads, giving one row per CDR3 protein. The sample lists approximately 740,000 distinct CDR3 sequences, less than 15% occurring once. Sequencing was performed on blood. Source of these receptors: a woman between 18 and 30 years old with Graves' hyperthyroidism. The CDR3 runs from the conserved cysteine through the conserved F or W. D genes are given only for firm matches. Not every row has a clone size; where given, it reads once, few, many or a size class.

TRBV2	14	many	-	TRBJ1-4	TGTGCCAGCAGTGAAGGGAGCACAGATGAAAAACTGTTTTTT	CASSEGSTDEKLFF
TRBV27	13	-	-	TRBJ2-7	TGTGCCAGCAGTTTTTTCTCCTCCTACGAGCAGTACTTC	CASSFFSSYEQYF
TRBV12-3/TRBV12-4	15	few	-	TRBJ2-5	TGTGCCAGCAGGGGCCTGGGTGGAGATCAAGAGACCCAGTACTTC	CASRGLGGDQETQYF
TRBV28	16	-	TRBD1	TRBJ1-5	TGTGCCAGCAGTTTACTCGGACAGGGAGGCAATCAGCCCCAGCATTTT	CASSLLGQGGNQPQHF
TRBV11-2	15	many	-	TRBJ2-1	TGTGCCAGCAGCTTTGGGCGGGGCTTGCCTCTCGGGCAGTTCTTC	CASSFGRGLPLGQFF
TRBV3-1	15	many	-	TRBJ2-1	TGTGCCAGCAGCCGTACTCAGGGTGCCCACAATGAGCAGTTCTTC	CASSRTQGAHNEQFF
TRBV30	20	-	TRBD2	TRBJ2-1	TGTGCCTGGAGTGCGCTAGTCCTAGCGGGAGGGGAGAGCTCCTACAATGAGCAGTTCTTC	CAWSALVLAGGESSYNEQFF
TRBV3-1	18	many	-	TRBJ1-6	TGTGCCAGCAGCCCGACACAACACCAAAAGAGGATAAGCTCACCCCTCCACTTT	CASSPTQHQKRISSPLHF
TRBV2	14	many	-	TRBJ1-2	TGTGCCAGCAGTGGCTCGACTCTAGTAGGGGGCTACACCTTC	CASSGSTLVGGYTF
TRBV7-2	15	-	-	TRBJ1-2	TGTGCCAGCAGCTTAGTTGGGGGGCCTGACTATGGCTACACCTTC	CASSLVGGPDYGYTF
TRBV6-1	11	few	-	TRBJ2-1	TGTGCCAGCACTAACCATAATGAGCAGTTCTTC	CASTNHNEQFF
TRBV6-1	13	-	-	TRBJ1-1	TGTGCCAGCGCTGAAGGAGTGAACACTGAAGCTTTCTTT	CASAEGVNTEAFF
TRBV15	12	-	-	TRBJ2-3	TGTGCCACCAGCATCTACGGGGATACGCAGTATTTT	CATSIYGDTQYF
TRBV11-3	19	few	TRBD2	TRBJ2-1	TGTGCCAGCAGCTTTTCTCTAGCGGCAAGTTTGGATACCTACAATGAGCAGTTCTTC	CASSFSLAASLDTYNEQFF
TRBV28	15	many	TRBD2	TRBJ2-3	TGTGCCAGCAGTCCCGCCGGGGAGGGGTCAAGTACGCAGTATTTT	CASSPAGEGSSTQYF
TRBV7-3	14	-	-	TRBJ1-4	TGTGCCAGCAGCCCCTTAACATTAGATGAAAAACTGTTTTTT	CASSPLTLDEKLFF
TRBV7-2	13	many	-	TRBJ2-5	TGTGCCAGCAGCTTCGGGCAGGGCGAGACCCAGTACTTC	CASSFGQGETQYF
TRBV7-8	14	many	TRBD2	TRBJ2-7	TGTGCCAGCAGCGTCAGACTAGCCAACTACGAGCAGTACTTC	CASSVRLANYEQYF
TRBV7-3	15	-	-	TRBJ2-6	TGTGCCAGCGCCCCCGGGGTCTCTGGGGCCAACGTCCTGACTTTC	CASAPGVSGANVLTF
TRBV7-8	12	-	-	TRBJ2-7	TGTGCCAGCAGACACTGGACGGGAGAGCAGTACTTC	CASRHWTGEQYF
TRBV10-1	15	-	TRBD1	TRBJ2-2	TGCGCCAGCAGCATGACAGGGACGAACACCGGGGAGCTGTTTTTT	CASSMTGTNTGELFF
TRBV6-5	15	-	TRBD2	TRBJ2-7	TGTGCCAGCAGTTCCGCCGGGGCGGGAGTTCGCGAGCAGTACTTC	CASSSAGAGVREQYF
TRBV5-6	16	few	-	TRBJ1-5	TGTGCCAGCAGCTTGAGGCCGGGACAAATCAATCAGCCCCAGCATTTT	CASSLRPGQINQPQHF
TRBV6-1	16	-	TRBD2	TRBJ2-1	TGTGCCACCCTAGACGGGCTAGCGGGAGGGTACAATGAGCAGTTCTTC	CATLDGLAGGYNEQFF
TRBV12-3/TRBV12-4	13	many	TRBD1	TRBJ1-1	TGTGCCAGCACCGCGAGGCAGGGGGCTGAAGCTTTCTTT	CASTARQGAEAFF
TRBV7-8	17	-	TRBD1	TRBJ1-5	TGTGCCAGCAGCTCATCACCAGGGGGTCGGAGCAATCAGCCCCAGCATTTT	CASSSSPGGRSNQPQHF
TRBV20-1	12	many	-	TRBJ1-4	TGCAGTGCTTCCCCCGAAAATGAAAAACTGTTTTTT	CSASPENEKLFF